These 8 T cell receptor beta chains share one sample of origin, sequenced in a study of T cell repertoires in cytomegalovirus infection. TCRdb ran MiXCR on the reads and lists one entry per CDR3 protein. The sample consists of roughly 230,000 distinct CDR3 sequences, 9% to 15% of them appearing once. The sequencing sample was made of PBMCs. The origin of the receptors is a human donor in good health (CMV status not recorded). Some clones in this sample may be carry-over from other donors' samples.

There are many counts of this clonotype. This chain connects TRBV7-6 to TRBJ2-2; possibly TRBD2 for D (7 bases). CDR1 and CDR2 from the germline V gene are SGHVS and FNYEAQ. V lost 5 bases, J lost 2 bases, and 15 bases lay in between. The CDR3 has 16 amino acids. CDR3 residues: CASSQGGGANTGELFF. Here the CDR3 DNA reads TGTGCCAGCAGCCAAGGGGGGGGCGCTAACACCGGGGAGCTGTTTTTT.

This clonotype was found a few times. The chain employs TRBV20-1 and TRBJ2-1, with D tentatively TRBD1 (6 bases). CDR1 DFQATT and CDR2 SNEGSKA come from the germline V gene (reference sequence). The length of the CDR3 is 11 residues. CDR3 in DNA: TGCAGCTGGACAGAGTACAATGAGCAGTTCTTC. Protein product: CSWTEYNEQFF.

The V gene is TRBV19, the J gene TRBJ1-4; TRBD1 agrees at 11 bases. This CDR3 is built from 13 residues. J was trimmed by 9 bases and V by 9 bases; bases with no gene match: 6. CDR1 is LNHDA, CDR2 SQIVND, per germline (reference sequence). This CDR3 is CASEGQGGKKLFF. DNA for the CDR3: TGTGCCAGCGAGGGACAGGGGGGAAAAAAACTGTTTTTT.

The table lists this clonotype with many counts. J is TRBJ1-2 and V is TRBV7-3; TRBD1 might be the D (5 bases). V lost 2 bases to trimming and J lost 4 bases, with 11 bases between them. Germline-derived CDR1 and CDR2 are SGHTA and FQGTGA. This CDR3 spans 14 amino acids. The CDR3 region has the DNA TGTGCCAGCAGCTTAGGGGGGACGAGCTATGGCTACACCTTC. Protein sequence: CASSLGGTSYGYTF.

This clonotype was recorded many times. This chain links TRBV19 with TRBJ2-7, with D tentatively TRBD1 (6 bases). Trimming left V 3 bases short and J 4 bases short, with 10 bases between. CDR1 and CDR2 (germline): LNHDA, SQIVND (reference sequence). This CDR3 has 13 amino acids. CDR3 DNA sequence: TGTGCCAGTAGTATTGGTCAGGGGTACGAGCAGTACTTC. It specifies CASSIGQGYEQYF. Combining the CDR3 with reference TRBV19 and TRBJ2-7 gives the whole variable domain DGGITQSPKYLFRKEGQNVTLSCEQNLNHDAMYWYRQDPGQGLRLIYYSQIVNDFQKGDIAEGYSVSREKKESFPLTVTSAQKNPTAFYLCASSIGQGYEQYFGPGTRLTVT.

This clonotype was seen repeatedly, ten times or more. The chain joins TRBV5-6 to TRBJ1-4; D is undetermined. Looked up from germline, CDR1 is SGHDT and CDR2 is YYEEEE. Trimming shortened V by 4 bases and J by 8 bases, and 21 bases separated the two germline ends. This CDR3 comprises 16 residues. The chain's CDR3 is CASSPRGPGGEEKLFF. CDR3 DNA: TGTGCCAGCAGCCCGAGAGGACCCGGTGGCGAAGAAAAACTGTTTTTT.

This clonotype has ten or more counts. J is TRBJ2-5 and V is TRBV7-9; TRBD1 might be the D (8 bases). CDR3 size: 16 residues. CDR1 is SEHNR and CDR2 is FQNEAQ in the germline V gene (reference sequence). The ends were cut back, 5 bases at V and 2 bases at J, with 18 bases in the middle. The DNA of the CDR3 is TGTGCCAGCAGCCCCACAGGGGGGGGTTTACAAGAGACCCAGTACTTC. As protein: CASSPTGGGLQETQYF.

This clonotype was observed many times. The chain combines TRBV20-1 with TRBJ1-2; the match to TRBD1 covers 11 bases. The CDR3 has 15 residues. Germline V CDR1 and CDR2: DFQATT, SNEGSKA (reference sequence). With V trimmed by 2 bases and J by 4 bases, 6 bases remained unmatched. This CDR3 is CSARPGQGARYGYTF. The CDR3 DNA is TGCAGTGCTAGACCTGGACAGGGGGCACGCTATGGCTACACCTTC.